The sequence of this TCR beta chain was determined in a study of vaccination effects on CD4 cells after COVID-19 (dated by TCRdb to 2021 to 2024). Notes on the research overall: Two doses of either the BNT162b2 or the mRNA-1273 mRNA SARS-CoV-2 vaccine were administered to participants. SARS-CoV-2 spike-specific CD4+ TCR repertoires from before and after mRNA vaccination were compared in COVID-19 convalescent patients and in infection-naive vaccine recipients. The full study included approximately nine COVID-19 convalescent patients and several SARS-CoV-2-naive healthy vaccine recipients. In the study, cultures from other donors were sequenced using the Oncomine TCR Beta short-read assay on an Illumina iSeq 100.

Libraries were made using the immunoSEQ multiplex PCR assay. TCR beta CDR3 sequencing was performed on DNA from the cultured, isolated CD4+ T cells. Under the source paper's analysis protocol: Non-productive TCR sequences were removed and reads were trimmed to the CDR3 region, keeping CDR3s of at least 7 amino acids. Antigen-specific clonotypes were identified with the MANAFEST web app by comparing expansion in peptide wells against reference cultures. To count as positive, a clone had to show expansion at FDR<0.05 compared with the reference and with all other wells, an odds ratio above 5, and a frequency above 0.1% in two replicate wells. Clonotypes significantly expanded in SARS-CoV-2 spike wells and in at least one common cold coronavirus spike condition were defined as cross-reactive. CDR3 similarity was assessed by Levenshtein distance using the stringdist R package, and unrooted trees were constructed with ape in R 3.6.1. TCRdb obtained this table from immuneACCESS and retained in-frame rearrangements with V and J assigned. These tables miss some clones; where compared with another copy, unresolved V genes account for less than half of the shortfall, and the remainder is unexplained. The DNA was the basis for D and trimming; V, J and clone size are from that table. Present in this sample are about 73,000 clones, around 76% of which were seen just once. The biggest ten clones account for 8% to 11% of the sample.

Results and caveats for the whole study, not just this receptor: Among healthy vaccine recipients, nearly all vaccine-induced clones were SARS-CoV-2 mono-reactive, and just 1 of 255 was cross-reactive with common cold coronaviruses. Only a small number of convalescent patients were included, and no early post-infection timepoints were available, which limited the study. At late post-vaccination timepoints, both infection-induced and vaccine-induced clones showed marked clonal contraction, consistent with waning T cell responses.

To identify antigen-specific CD4+ T cell clonotypes by their expansion, the ViraFEST assay first stimulated PBMC with viral peptide pools and then applied TCR sequencing. After 10 days of culture, CD4+ T cells were isolated with the EasySep CD4+ T cell isolation kit. None of the healthy vaccine recipients had a prior SARS-CoV-2 infection, which was confirmed by nucleocapsid antibody tests that came back negative both before and after vaccination. Under 2.5 million PBMC per well were cultured with about 10 ug/ml peptides in IMDM containing approximately 4.6% human AB serum, roughly 9.5 IU/ml IL-2 and gentamicin. On days 3 and 7, half of the culture medium was replaced with fresh IL-2-containing medium. Each peptide stimulation condition was cultured in triplicate wells unless otherwise noted. Using Ficoll-Paque Plus gradient centrifugation, PBMC were separated from whole blood and then either used fresh or cryopreserved at -140C. The overlapping peptide pools covered the spike proteins of SARS-CoV-2 and of the common cold coronaviruses HCoV-NL63, HCoV-OC43 and HCoV-229E. Genomic DNA was extracted from cultured CD4+ T cells with the QIAamp micro DNA kit.

Comment on this clone: Its antigen is currently not known. No much larger clone is present one base from it, and per-base qualities are unavailable.

CDR1 GTSNPN and CDR2 SVGIG were looked up in the germline V gene (reference sequence). Including cysteine and phenylalanine, the CDR3 has 16 amino acids. CDR3 DNA only is kept here, 48 bases in frame from base 1. Trimming removed 3 bases from V and 0 bases from J, leaving 15 bases between the germline ends. The chain links TRBV30 with TRBJ2-1; TRBD2 is perhaps the D gene, given 5 matching bases. The receptor was derived from a human donor who received a COVID-19 vaccine. Specimen: CD4+ T cells from PBMCs cultured with SARS-CoV-2 spike peptides, collected before COVID-19 vaccination. The sample's cell subset or site label is to be understood as: SARS-CoV-2 spike overlapping peptide pool stimulation. The DNA is TGTGCCTGGAGCCCCGTCGGGAAGAGCTCCTACAATGAGCAGTTCTTC. Translated, it gives CAWSPVGKSSYNEQFF.